These 16 T cell receptor beta chains were all obtained from the same sample, sequenced in a study of tumor-infiltrating lymphocytes in primary liver carcinoma (dated by TCRdb to 2017 to 2019). TCRdb records Illumina HiSeq 2500 as the sequencer. Using a constant-region primer and ProtoScript II reverse transcriptase, TCRbeta-specific cDNA was reverse-transcribed from roughly 500 ng total RNA. Construction of the TCRbeta libraries relied on three nested rounds of multiplex PCR, following a slightly modified ARM-PCR procedure. Each of the first two PCR rounds ran for approximately 10 cycles and used multiplex TRBV1-TRBV30 forward primers together with a Cbeta reverse primer. TCRdb reprocessing: public reads trimmed at Q25 with fastp, clones called with MiXCR, in-frame beta chains kept. Every distinct CDR3 protein forms one entry, paired with its most common genes and DNA. For this sample there are more than 75,000 distinct CDR3 sequences; over 60% appear just once. The ten largest account for roughly a fifth of the sample.

Total RNA and DNA were co-extracted without cell sorting from approximately 22-30 mg of bulk tissue using the AllPrep DNA/RNA mini kit. Sequenced: liver tumor tissue from sampling region 1. Per the publication, the cell subset or site label means: tumor region T1, superior pole. All receptors come from a man aged 35 to 55 with primary liver carcinoma and hepatitis B virus infection.

Regarding this clonotype: The CDR3 ends on some other residue instead of the conserved phenylalanine or tryptophan, so this is likely a read error. CDR3 nucleotides: TGCGCCAGCAGCCGACTCATCGTGGGGCAGGGTGAGCAGTTCTTA. Translating gives CASSRLIVGQGEQFL. V usage is TRBV4-1 and J usage is TRBJ2-1, with D maybe TRBD1 (5 bases). The CDR3 runs to 15 residues. The V gene lost 4 bases and the J gene lost 9 bases, with 19 bases spanning the gap. Germline assignment: CDR1 MGHRA and CDR2 YSYEKL.

Comments on this clonotype: A read error may produce the germline difference seen at one junction end. This chain links TRBV11-2 with TRBJ2-5; D unresolved. The germline V gene encodes CDR1 SGHAT and CDR2 FQNNGV. The CDR3 length is 13 residues. CDR3 DNA sequence: TGTGCCAGCAACTTTAGTGTCGGAGAGACCCGGTACTTC. As protein: CASNFSVGETRYF.

With respect to this clonotype: Relative to the germline gene, one junction end is altered; a read error may explain this. The chain has TRBV6-5 and TRBJ1-3; weak D call: TRBD1 (5 bases). This CDR3 is 15 amino acids long. Germline V gene lookup returns CDR1 MNHEY and CDR2 SVGAGI. The CDR3 bases are TGTGCCAGCAGTTTCAGGGCCAGCTCTGGAAACATCATATATTTT. This sequence encodes CASSFRASSGNIIYF.

Remarks on this clonotype: A junction end diverges from the germline sequence, so it may reflect a read error. This chain links TRBV11-2 with TRBJ2-2, with D possibly being TRBD1 or TRBD2 (5 bases each). This CDR3 contains 17 residues. Per the germline V gene, CDR1 is SGHAT and CDR2 is FQNNGV. The DNA for the CDR3 is TGTGCCAGCAGCGGAGGACTGGGGGAGCGGAACATCGGGGAGCTGTTTTTT. Translating it yields CASSGGLGERNIGELFF.

Comment on this clonotype: A much larger clone lies a single base off, so this may be a read error. The chain joins TRBV7-9 to TRBJ2-7; D not resolved. Trimming cost V 1 base and J 7 bases, with 26 bases left between them. CDR3 length: 18 amino acids. Per germline, CDR1 SEHNR and CDR2 FQNEAQ (reference sequence). CDR3 coding DNA: TGTGCCAGCAGCTTAGGTTTTGTACCTGGCCAGCCCCGGGCGGAGCAGTACTTC. This codes for CASSLGFVPGQPRAEQYF.

This clonotype was seen a few times. The chain employs TRBV24-1 and TRBJ1-2, with TRBD1 as a possible D gene (5 bases). The germline V gene encodes CDR1 KGHDR and CDR2 SFDVKD. V lost 4 bases, J lost 8 bases, and 13 bases lay in between. This CDR3 spans 13 amino acids. The chain's CDR3 is CATSDDGARGYTF. CDR3 bases: TGTGCCACCAGTGACGACGGGGCCCGAGGCTACACCTTC.

The chain joins TRBV11-1 to TRBJ2-2; unclear D gene. The CDR3 contains 12 residues. The germline V gene encodes CDR1 SGHAT and CDR2 FQDESV (reference sequence). V lost 7 bases and J 0 bases, leaving 3 bases between the germline ends. CDR3 in DNA: TGTGCCAGCATATCGAACACCGGGGAGCTGTTTTTT. Residues: CASISNTGELFF.

This clonotype was counted between two and nine times. The junction shows a germline mismatch at one end, possibly a read error. This chain joins TRBV5-1 and TRBJ2-3; 10 bases map to TRBD2. The germline gives CDR1 SGHRS, CDR2 YFSETQ. The CDR3 spans 15 residues. The CDR3 sequence: CTSSLASGSTDTQYF. Here the CDR3 DNA reads TGCACCAGCAGCTTGGCTAGCGGGAGTACAGATACGCAGTATTTT.

The sample holds one count of this clonotype. A junction end diverges from the germline sequence, so it may reflect a read error. The chain joins TRBV6-1 to TRBJ2-7, with D perhaps matching TRBD1 or TRBD2 (5 bases each). The CDR3 spans 12 residues. In germline, CDR1 is MNHNS, CDR2 SASEGT. In DNA, the CDR3 is TGTGTCAGCAGGGAGACCGTCTACGAACAGTACTTC. Translating gives CVSRETVYEQYF.

For this clonotype: Compared with germline, one end of the junction differs, possibly owing to a read error. The J gene is TRBJ2-5, the V gene TRBV12-3 or TRBV12-4; D is uncertain. This CDR3 has 13 amino acids. DNA of the CDR3: TGCGCCAGCAGCTGGATAAGTCAAGAGACCCAGTACTTC. Protein product: CASSWISQETQYF.

As for this clonotype: At one boundary the junction diverges from the germline segment, which might be a read error. The chain links TRBV11-2 to TRBJ2-1; a weak D match, TRBD2 (6 bases). The CDR3 consists of 14 residues. The germline gives CDR1 SGHAT, CDR2 FQNNGV. The DNA of the CDR3 is TGTACCAGCAGTTCAGCGGGCCCTGGGTATGGGCAGTTCTTC. Amino acids: CTSSSAGPGYGQFF.

Concerning this clonotype: Without the conserved terminal phenylalanine or tryptophan, this CDR3 likely stems from a read error. Because the CDR3's place on the DNA is in doubt, the DNA is left out and the CDR3 is given as listed by TCRdb. The chain joins TRBV12-3 or TRBV12-4 to TRBJ1-4; TRBD1 reflects the table's D call only, with no check against the DNA. The CDR3 length is 14 residues, termini included. CDR3 in amino acids: CASSFPPGNEKLFS.

In this sample, this clonotype turned up once. The rearrangement uses TRBV6-2 or TRBV6-3 and TRBJ2-3, with D unclear. The V gene's germline CDR1 is MNHEY and CDR2 SVGEGT. The CDR3 is 14 residues long. The CDR3 loop is CVSSPALRLDTQYF. Here the CDR3 DNA reads TGTGTTAGCAGTCCAGCCTTAAGGTTAGATACGCAGTATTTT.

The V and J genes are TRBV29-1 and TRBJ2-7, with D tentatively TRBD1 (6 bases). Germline CDR1 and CDR2: SQVTM and ANQGSEA. There are 11 residues in the CDR3. The ends were cut back, 3 bases at V and 13 bases at J, with 16 bases in the middle. The CDR3 nucleotides read TGCAGCGTTGAGGGGGCCAACGAACACTACTTC. Its translation is CSVEGANEHYF.

This clonotype has only a few counts. This may be a read error, as it is one base from a much larger clone. This sequence joins TRBV28 and TRBJ2-3; 9 positions match TRBD2. The V gene's germline CDR1 is MDHEN and CDR2 SYDVKM. V was clipped by 5 bases and J by 7 bases; unmatched bases: 7. This CDR3 has 14 amino acids. This chain's CDR3 is CASSPAGGANTQYF. CDR3 DNA: TGTGCCAGCAGTCCAGCGGGAGGAGCAAATACGCAGTATTTT.

Notes on this clonotype: At one boundary the junction diverges from the germline segment, which might be a read error. The V gene is TRBV14, the J gene TRBJ2-7; unclear D gene. Germline V gene sequence: CDR1 SGHDN, CDR2 FVKESK. The CDR3 consists of 12 residues. The CDR3 sequence: CASNQTRDEQYF. The CDR3 DNA is TGTGCCAGCAACCAAACACGAGACGAGCAGTACTTC.